This TCR beta chain is drawn from a study of PD-1 blockade in classical Hodgkin lymphoma. V gave up 9 bases and J gave up 0 bases, with 9 bases separating them. Germline assignment: CDR1 SNHLY and CDR2 FYNNEI. The length of the CDR3 is 12 residues. Method: immunoSEQ multiplex PCR; TCRdb's copy keeps in-frame clones and lacks some. The sample includes some 19,000 clones, around 70% of them seen just once. The sample holds a few counts of this clone. Time point meaning: cycle 4 day 1 (C4D1), after around six weeks of nivolumab. Relapse was seen in all patients after autologous stem cell transplantation, and brentuximab vedotin exposure was variable. CD4+ T cells were purified from thawed PBMCs by magnetic negative selection.

The sequence derives from a human donor with classical Hodgkin lymphoma. The material was CD4+ T cells from blood, obtained before the fourth cycle of nivolumab. The chain carries TRBV2 and TRBJ2-7; no firm D call. The CDR3 DNA follows: TGTGCCAGTCGTCAGGACTCCTACGAGCAGTACTTC. This codes for CASRQDSYEQYF.